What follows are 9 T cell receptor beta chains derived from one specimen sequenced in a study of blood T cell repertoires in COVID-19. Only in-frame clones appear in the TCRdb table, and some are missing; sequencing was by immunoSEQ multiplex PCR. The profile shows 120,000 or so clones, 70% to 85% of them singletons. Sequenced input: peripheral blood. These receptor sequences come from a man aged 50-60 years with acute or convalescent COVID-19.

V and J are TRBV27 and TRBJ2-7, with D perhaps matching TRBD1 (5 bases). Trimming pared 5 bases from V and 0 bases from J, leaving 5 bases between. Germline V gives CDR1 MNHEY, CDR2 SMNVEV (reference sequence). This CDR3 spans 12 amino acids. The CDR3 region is CASSDSSYEQYF. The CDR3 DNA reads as TGTGCCAGCAGTGACAGCTCCTACGAGCAGTACTTC.

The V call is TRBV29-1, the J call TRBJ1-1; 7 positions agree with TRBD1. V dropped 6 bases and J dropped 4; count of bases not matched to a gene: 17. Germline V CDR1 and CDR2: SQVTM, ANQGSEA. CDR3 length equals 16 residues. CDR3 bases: TGCAGCGTGGCTCCCGGGGACAGACCGGAGAGCACTGAAGCTTTCTTT. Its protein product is CSVAPGDRPESTEAFF.

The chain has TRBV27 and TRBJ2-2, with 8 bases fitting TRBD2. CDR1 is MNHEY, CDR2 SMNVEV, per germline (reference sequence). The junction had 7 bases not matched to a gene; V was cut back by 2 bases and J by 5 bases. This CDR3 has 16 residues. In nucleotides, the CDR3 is TGTGCCAGCAGTTTAGGAGCGGGAGTTAGGACCGGGGAGCTGTTTTTT. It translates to CASSLGAGVRTGELFF.

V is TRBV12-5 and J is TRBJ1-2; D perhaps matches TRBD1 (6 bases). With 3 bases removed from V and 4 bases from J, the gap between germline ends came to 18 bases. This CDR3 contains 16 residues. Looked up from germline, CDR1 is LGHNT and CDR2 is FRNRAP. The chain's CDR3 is CASGFQTGLLGYGYTF. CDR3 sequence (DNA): TGTGCTAGTGGTTTCCAGACAGGACTTCTCGGCTATGGCTACACCTTC.

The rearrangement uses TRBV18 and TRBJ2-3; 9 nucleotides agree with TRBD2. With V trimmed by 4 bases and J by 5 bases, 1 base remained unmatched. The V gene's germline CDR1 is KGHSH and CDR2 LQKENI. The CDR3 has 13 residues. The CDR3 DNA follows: TGTGCCAGCTCACTAGCGGGGGAAGATACGCAGTATTTT. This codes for CASSLAGEDTQYF.

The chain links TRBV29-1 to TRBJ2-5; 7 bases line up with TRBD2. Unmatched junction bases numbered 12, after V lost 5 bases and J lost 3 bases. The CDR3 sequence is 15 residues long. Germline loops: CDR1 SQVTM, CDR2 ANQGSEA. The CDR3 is CSVRRGGRNEETQYF. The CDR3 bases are TGCAGCGTTCGAAGGGGAGGGAGGAACGAAGAGACCCAGTACTTC. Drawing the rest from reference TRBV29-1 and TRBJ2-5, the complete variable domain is SAVISQKPSRDICQRGTSLTIQCQVDSQVTMMFWYRQQPGQSLTLIATANQGSEATYESGFVIDKFPISRPNLTFSTLTVSNMSPEDSSIYLCSVRRGGRNEETQYFGPGTRLLVL.

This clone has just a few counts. The DNA of the CDR3 is TGTGCCAGCTCACTCACAGGGGAGTACCAAGAGACCCAGTACTTC. Residues: CASSLTGEYQETQYF. The chain links TRBV18 to TRBJ2-5, with 7 positions matching TRBD1. The CDR3 extends over 15 amino acids. Losses at the gene ends were 4 bases for V and 0 bases for J; bases not matched to a gene: 5. Germline-derived CDR1 and CDR2 are KGHSH and LQKENI.

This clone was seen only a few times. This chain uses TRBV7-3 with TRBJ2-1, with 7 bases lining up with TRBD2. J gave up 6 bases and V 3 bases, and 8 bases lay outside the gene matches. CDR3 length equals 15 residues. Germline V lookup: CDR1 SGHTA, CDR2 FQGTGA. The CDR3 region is CASSLAGASGNEQFF. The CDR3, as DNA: TGTGCCAGCAGCTTGGCTGGGGCTAGCGGCAATGAGCAGTTCTTC.

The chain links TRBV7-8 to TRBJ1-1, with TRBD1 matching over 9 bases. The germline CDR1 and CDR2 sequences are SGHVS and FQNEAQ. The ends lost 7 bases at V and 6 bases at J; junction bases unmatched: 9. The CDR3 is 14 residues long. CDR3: CASTKDRGHAEAFF. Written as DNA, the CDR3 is TGTGCCAGCACCAAGGACAGGGGTCACGCTGAAGCTTTCTTT.